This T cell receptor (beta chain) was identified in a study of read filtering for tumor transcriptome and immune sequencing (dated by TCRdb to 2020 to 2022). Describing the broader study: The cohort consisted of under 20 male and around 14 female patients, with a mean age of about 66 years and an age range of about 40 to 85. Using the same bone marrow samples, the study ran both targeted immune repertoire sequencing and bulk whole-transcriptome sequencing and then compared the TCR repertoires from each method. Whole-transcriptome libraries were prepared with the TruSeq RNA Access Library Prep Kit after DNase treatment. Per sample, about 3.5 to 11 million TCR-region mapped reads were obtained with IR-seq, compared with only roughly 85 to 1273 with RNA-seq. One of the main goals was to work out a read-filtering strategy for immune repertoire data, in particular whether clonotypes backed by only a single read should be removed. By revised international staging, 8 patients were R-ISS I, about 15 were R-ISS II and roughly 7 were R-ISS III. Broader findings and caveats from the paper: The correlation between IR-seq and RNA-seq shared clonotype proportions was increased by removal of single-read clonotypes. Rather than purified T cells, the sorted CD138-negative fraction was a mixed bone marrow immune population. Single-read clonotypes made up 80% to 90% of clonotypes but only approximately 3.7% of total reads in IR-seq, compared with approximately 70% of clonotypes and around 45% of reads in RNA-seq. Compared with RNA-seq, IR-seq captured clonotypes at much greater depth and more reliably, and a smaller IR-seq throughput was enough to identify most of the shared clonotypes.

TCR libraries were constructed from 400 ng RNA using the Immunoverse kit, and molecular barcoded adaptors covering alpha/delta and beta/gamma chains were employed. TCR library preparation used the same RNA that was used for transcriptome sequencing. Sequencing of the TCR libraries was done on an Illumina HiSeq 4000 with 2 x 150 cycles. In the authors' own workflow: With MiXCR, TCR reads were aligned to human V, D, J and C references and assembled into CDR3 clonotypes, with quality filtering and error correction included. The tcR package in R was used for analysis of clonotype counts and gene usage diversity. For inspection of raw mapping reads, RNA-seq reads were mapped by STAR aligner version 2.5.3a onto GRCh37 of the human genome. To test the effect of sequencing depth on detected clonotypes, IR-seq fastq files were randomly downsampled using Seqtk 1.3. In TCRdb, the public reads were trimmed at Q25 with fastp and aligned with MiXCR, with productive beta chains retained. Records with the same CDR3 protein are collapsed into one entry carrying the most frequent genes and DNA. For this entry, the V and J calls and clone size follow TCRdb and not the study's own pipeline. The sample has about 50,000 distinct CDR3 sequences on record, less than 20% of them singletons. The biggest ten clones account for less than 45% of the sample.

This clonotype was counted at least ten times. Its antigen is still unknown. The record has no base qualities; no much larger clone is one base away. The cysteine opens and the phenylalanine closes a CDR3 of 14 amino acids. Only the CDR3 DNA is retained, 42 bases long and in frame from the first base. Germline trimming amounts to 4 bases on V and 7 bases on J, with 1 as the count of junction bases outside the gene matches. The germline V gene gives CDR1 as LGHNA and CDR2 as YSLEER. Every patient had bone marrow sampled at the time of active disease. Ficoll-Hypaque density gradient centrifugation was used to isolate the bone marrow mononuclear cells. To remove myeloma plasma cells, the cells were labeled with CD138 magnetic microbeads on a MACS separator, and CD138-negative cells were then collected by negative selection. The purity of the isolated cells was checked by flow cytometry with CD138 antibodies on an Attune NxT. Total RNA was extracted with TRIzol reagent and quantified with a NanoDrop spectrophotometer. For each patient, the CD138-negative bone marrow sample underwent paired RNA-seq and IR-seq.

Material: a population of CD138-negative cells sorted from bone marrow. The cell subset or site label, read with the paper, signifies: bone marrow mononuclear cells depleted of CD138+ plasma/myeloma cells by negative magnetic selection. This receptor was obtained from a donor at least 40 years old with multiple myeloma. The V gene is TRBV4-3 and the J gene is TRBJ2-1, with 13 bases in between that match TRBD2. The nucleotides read TGCGCCAGCAGCCGGGGACTAGCGGGGAATGAGCAGTTCTTC. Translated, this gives CASSRGLAGNEQFF.